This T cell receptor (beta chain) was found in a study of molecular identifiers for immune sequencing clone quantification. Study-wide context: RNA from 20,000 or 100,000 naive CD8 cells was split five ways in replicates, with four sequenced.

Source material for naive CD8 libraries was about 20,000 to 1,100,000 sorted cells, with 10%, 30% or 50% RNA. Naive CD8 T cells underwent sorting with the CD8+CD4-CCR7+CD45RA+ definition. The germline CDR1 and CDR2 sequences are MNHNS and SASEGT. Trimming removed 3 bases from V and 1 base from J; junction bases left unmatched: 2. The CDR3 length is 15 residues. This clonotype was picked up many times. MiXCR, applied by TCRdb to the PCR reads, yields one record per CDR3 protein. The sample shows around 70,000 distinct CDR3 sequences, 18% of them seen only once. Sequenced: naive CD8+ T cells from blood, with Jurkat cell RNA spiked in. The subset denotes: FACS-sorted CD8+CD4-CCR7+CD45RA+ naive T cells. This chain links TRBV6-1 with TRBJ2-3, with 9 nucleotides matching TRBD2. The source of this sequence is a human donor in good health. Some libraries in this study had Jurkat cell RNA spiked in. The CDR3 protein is CASSEEREGTDTQYF. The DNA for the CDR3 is TGTGCCAGCAGTGAGGAGCGGGAGGGCACAGATACGCAGTATTTT.